The rows below give T cell receptor beta chains drawn from one sample of a study of cytomegalovirus exposure and HLA in healthy donors. Using immunoSEQ multiplex PCR, the repertoire was profiled, and TCRdb retains in-frame clones only, with some absent. The table includes roughly 180,000 clones, around 80% detected once. Material for sequencing was PBMCs. The receptor set was obtained from a woman aged 60-75 years in good health and CMV-seropositive. CDR3s include the opening cysteine and the closing phenylalanine or tryptophan. D genes are given only for firm matches. For some rows the clone size is stated as once, few or many, or as a class when expanded; others skip it.

j_call | d_call | v_call | clone_size | cdr3_nt | cdr3_aa
TRBJ1-6 | - | TRBV6-6 | - | TGTGCCAGCAGTTACCAGCAGGGGCAAAATTCACCCCTCCACTTT | CASSYQQGQNSPLHF
TRBJ2-1 | TRBD2 | TRBV7-9 | - | TGTGCCAGCAGCCCGGGACTAGCGGGAGAAGAGCAGTTCTTC | CASSPGLAGEEQFF
TRBJ2-4 | - | TRBV29-1 | once | TGCAGCGTTGTGGAGGCCTCCAAAAACAGTCAGTACTTC | CSVVEASKNSQYF
TRBJ2-2 | TRBD2 | TRBV10-2 | - | TGCGCCAGCTCGGGGCTAGCGGGGGCCGGGGAGCTGTTTTTT | CASSGLAGAGELFF
TRBJ2-2 | TRBD2 | TRBV30 | - | TGTGCCTGGAGTGTAGAATGGGGTAGCGGGGAAGACACCGGGGAGCTGTTTTTT | CAWSVEWGSGEDTGELFF
TRBJ1-5 | - | TRBV28 | - | TGTGCCAGCAGTTTCCCCGGGGGGGGTTTTCAGCCCCAGCATTTT | CASSFPGGGFQPQHF
TRBJ1-6 | - | TRBV19 | - | TGTGCCAGTAGTTCCCCACAGGTGACCCTCCACTTT | CASSSPQVTLHF
TRBJ2-5 | - | TRBV30 | - | TGTGCCTGGAGTCCCTCCTTAAGGAGAGAGACCCAGTACTTC | CAWSPSLRRETQYF
TRBJ2-2 | - | TRBV5-5 | - | TGTGCCAGCAGCCCCTTGGGAGCGCCGACCGGGGAGCTGTTTTTT | CASSPLGAPTGELFF
TRBJ2-2 | - | TRBV29-1 | - | TGCAGCGTTAATTTTATTGCGAACACCGGGGAGCTGTTTTTT | CSVNFIANTGELFF
TRBJ2-7 | - | TRBV4-3 | - | TGCGCCAGCAGCCAAGGTCCCCGCGCTACCTACGAGCAGTACTTC | CASSQGPRATYEQYF
TRBJ1-4 | - | TRBV2 | - | TGTGCCAGCAGTGACCGGGTTTCCGGCCATGAAAAACTGTTTTTT | CASSDRVSGHEKLFF
TRBJ2-1 | TRBD2 | TRBV5-1 | - | TGCGCCAGCAGCTCGGCCCCGGGGGGTGTCAATGAGCAGTTCTTC | CASSSAPGGVNEQFF
TRBJ2-5 | - | TRBV5-6 | - | TGTGCCAGCAGCTTGGCCGGACTGCCACAGTACTTC | CASSLAGLPQYF
TRBJ1-5 | - | TRBV18 | - | TGTGCCAGCTCACCACCCGATCAGCCCCAGCATTTT | CASSPPDQPQHF
TRBJ2-5 | - | TRBV5-1 | - | TGCGCCAGCAGGGCTACAGGGGAGACCCAGTACTTC | CASRATGETQYF
TRBJ1-5 | - | TRBV5-6 | - | TGTGCCAGCAGCCTATACTATCGGGGGGGGAATCAGCCCCAGCATTTT | CASSLYYRGGNQPQHF
TRBJ2-7 | TRBD2 | TRBV18 | - | TGTGCCAGCTCACCACGGACTAGCGGGGAGTACGAGCAGTACTTC | CASSPRTSGEYEQYF
TRBJ1-1 | - | TRBV7-2 | - | TGTGCCAGCAGCTTAGATCAGAACACTGAAGCTTTCTTT | CASSLDQNTEAFF
TRBJ2-7 | TRBD2 | TRBV2 | few | TGTGCCAGCTCAGCGGGGGGGCCCCAAACCTACGAGCAGTACTTC | CASSAGGPQTYEQYF
TRBJ1-2 | - | TRBV15 | - | TGTGCCACCAGTCAAGGGGCCGGTTATGGCTACACCTTC | CATSQGAGYGYTF
TRBJ2-7 | - | TRBV27 | - | TGTGCCAGCAGTTCACTCTCCTACGAGCAGTACTTC | CASSSLSYEQYF
TRBJ1-5 | - | TRBV6-6 | - | TGTGCCAGCACACTCACGGGGGTTTATAGCAATCAGCCCCAGCATTTT | CASTLTGVYSNQPQHF
TRBJ2-3 | TRBD2 | TRBV4-3 | - | TGCGCCAGCAGCCAAGTGGCGGGGGGGATCGGAGATACGCAGTATTTT | CASSQVAGGIGDTQYF
TRBJ1-6 | TRBD1 | TRBV6-5 | - | TGTGCCAGCAGTTACTCGGGGACAGGGGGCTCACCCCTCCACTTT | CASSYSGTGGSPLHF
TRBJ2-5 | - | TRBV7-2 | few | TGTGCCAGCAGCTTAGCTGCGGGGAGGCAAGAGACCCAGTACTTC | CASSLAAGRQETQYF